These 28 T cell receptor beta chains share one sample of origin, sequenced in a study of blood T cell repertoires in COVID-19. Clones were read by immunoSEQ multiplex PCR, and TCRdb kept only the in-frame ones, dropping some. Here the sample spans 100,000 to 150,000 clones, 86% being singletons. What was sequenced was peripheral blood. The origin of the receptors is a human donor in a cohort sampled during active COVID-19.

V usage is TRBV7-2 and J usage is TRBJ2-5; 8 positions agree with TRBD2. This CDR3 contains 18 residues. The ends lost 1 base at V and 5 bases at J; junction bases unmatched: 15. Germline V lookup: CDR1 SGHTA, CDR2 FQGNSA. CDR3 loop: CASSLGALAGRAGETQYF. The DNA of the CDR3 is TGTGCCAGCAGCTTAGGAGCCTTAGCCGGGAGGGCCGGGGAGACCCAGTACTTC.

The V and J genes are TRBV27 and TRBJ1-5, with D perhaps TRBD1 (6 bases). Germline loops: CDR1 MNHEY, CDR2 SMNVEV (reference sequence). The CDR3 extends over 18 amino acids. V was shortened by 8 bases and J by 0 bases, with 23 bases between the two germline ends. The CDR3: CASGPRGSQHYSNQPQHF. The CDR3 coding sequence is TGTGCCAGCGGACCCAGGGGCTCTCAACATTATAGCAATCAGCCCCAGCATTTT.

This clone was observed a handful of times. The V and J genes are TRBV7-8 and TRBJ2-1, with D maybe TRBD2 (6 bases). Per the germline V gene, CDR1 is SGHVS and CDR2 is FQNEAQ. V gave up 2 bases and J gave up 1 base, with 15 bases separating them. The CDR3 consists of 17 residues. The CDR3 reads CASSLPRSGRSYNEQFF. The CDR3 DNA is TGTGCCAGCAGCTTACCACGTAGCGGACGGTCCTACAATGAGCAGTTCTTC.

The chain has TRBV20-1 and TRBJ2-5; D ambiguous. Per germline, CDR1 DFQATT and CDR2 SNEGSKA (reference sequence). The CDR3 contains 11 residues. Trimming removed 6 bases at V and 1 base at J, with 6 bases between. For the CDR3, the DNA is TGCAGTGCCGACTTCCAAGAGACCCAGTACTTC. Protein product: CSADFQETQYF.

The V call is TRBV7-8, the J call TRBJ2-3; no definite D call. Trimming took 5 bases from V and 7 from J, leaving 7 bases between them. This CDR3 spans 11 amino acids. In germline, CDR1 is SGHVS, CDR2 FQNEAQ. CDR3 region: CASSQSYTQYF. In nucleotides, the CDR3 is TGTGCCAGCAGCCAATCGTATACGCAGTATTTT.

The chain uses TRBV6-5 and TRBJ1-1, with TRBD1 identical over 8 bases. The CDR3 extends over 14 amino acids. From germline, CDR1 is MNHEY and CDR2 SVGAGI. Trimming removed 6 bases from V and 3 bases from J; junction bases left unmatched: 6. CDR3 loop: CASSKPQGDTEAFF. Here the CDR3 DNA reads TGTGCCAGCAGCAAACCACAGGGGGACACTGAAGCTTTCTTT.

On this clone: This CDR3 fails to terminate in the conserved phenylalanine or tryptophan, so it likely reflects a read error. The DNA is omitted, as the CDR3 cannot be located on it reliably, and the CDR3 follows TCRdb's listing. The chain has TRBV28 and TRBJ1-2; the table calls TRBD1, which could not be checked here. The CDR3 is 14 residues long, counting both termini. Germline loops: CDR1 MDHEN, CDR2 SYDVKM. The CDR3 here is CASSPYDRPILRPI.

The chain is built from TRBV19 and TRBJ1-5; D possibly corresponds to TRBD1 (5 bases). Germline V gene data show CDR1 as LNHDA and CDR2 as SQIVND (reference sequence). The ends were cut back, 6 bases at V and 0 bases at J, with 21 bases in the middle. The CDR3 contains 18 residues. The CDR3 region is CASRINLRVLDSNQPQHF. DNA of the CDR3: TGTGCCAGTAGGATCAACCTCAGGGTTTTGGATAGCAATCAGCCCCAGCATTTT. Full variable domain (remainder filled in from reference TRBV19 and TRBJ1-5): DGGITQSPKYLFRKEGQNVTLSCEQNLNHDAMYWYRQDPGQGLRLIYYSQIVNDFQKGDIAEGYSVSREKKESFPLTVTSAQKNPTAFYLCASRINLRVLDSNQPQHFGDGTRLSIL.

The V and J genes are TRBV5-6 and TRBJ2-3, with TRBD2 identical over 7 bases. The CDR3 sequence is 14 residues long. Germline V gene lookup returns CDR1 SGHDT and CDR2 YYEEEE. V gave up 7 bases and J gave up 2 bases; unmatched junction bases: 7. CDR3 DNA sequence: TGTGCCAGCGCCCCAGCGGGGATCACAGATACGCAGTATTTT. Its translation: CASAPAGITDTQYF.

This clone was observed once. The chain joins TRBV12-5 to TRBJ2-2; 10 nucleotides match TRBD2. Germline V CDR1 and CDR2: LGHNT, FRNRAP. Losses at the gene ends were 7 bases for V and 8 bases for J; bases not matched to a gene: 13. This CDR3 spans 16 amino acids. CDR3 coding DNA: TGTGCTAGTGCCCCACAAGCGGGAGGGCCAGGAGGGGAGCTGTTTTTT. Encoded protein: CASAPQAGGPGGELFF.

In its sample, this clone was seen a few times. The chain uses TRBV7-9 and TRBJ2-5; 8 bases are a match to TRBD2. This CDR3 has 15 amino acids. Germline V gene sequence: CDR1 SEHNR, CDR2 FQNEAQ (reference sequence). J lost 7 bases, V lost 1 base, and 8 bases had no gene match. For the CDR3, the DNA is TGTGCCAGCAGCTTAGATATGGGGACTAGTCCGACCCAGTACTTC. It translates to CASSLDMGTSPTQYF. Full variable domain (rest looked up from reference TRBV7-9 and TRBJ2-5): DTGVSQNPRHKITKRGQNVTFRCDPISEHNRLYWYRQTLGQGPEFLTYFQNEAQLEKSRLLSDRFSAERPKGSFSTLEIQRTEQGDSAMYLCASSLDMGTSPTQYFGPGTRLLVL.

Only one count was recorded for this clone. This chain uses TRBV2 with TRBJ2-1; 13 bases agree with TRBD2. With 6 bases clipped from V and 7 bases from J, the junction kept 3 bases outside the gene matches. The CDR3 is 14 residues long. The V gene's germline CDR1 is SNHLY and CDR2 FYNNEI. The CDR3 bases are TGTGCCAGCAGGGGACTAGCGGGATCGAATGAGCAGTTCTTC. This translates into CASRGLAGSNEQFF.

The chain links TRBV19 to TRBJ1-3; D remains unclear. CDR1 and CDR2 (germline): LNHDA, SQIVND (reference sequence). The germline V and J ends were trimmed by 6 bases and 7 bases, with 19 bases remaining between them. This CDR3 is 15 amino acids long. The CDR3 sequence is CASSRDTTLENTIYF. The CDR3 DNA reads TGTGCCAGTAGCCGAGATACCACGTTAGAGAACACCATATATTTT.

The gene calls are TRBV6-5 and TRBJ1-2; 8 bases line up with TRBD1. The CDR3 sequence is 14 residues long. Germline V CDR1 and CDR2: MNHEY, SVGAGI. Trimming cost V 6 bases and J 4 bases; bases outside gene matches: 7. The CDR3 loop reads CASRVDRGPYGYTF. The DNA for the CDR3 is TGTGCCAGCAGAGTCGACAGGGGCCCCTATGGCTACACCTTC.

V is TRBV7-9 and J is TRBJ2-7; the match to TRBD2 covers 12 bases. This CDR3 is 18 amino acids long. After removal of 4 bases from V and 5 bases from J, the junction contained 15 bases not matched to a gene. CDR1 SEHNR and CDR2 FQNEAQ come from the germline V gene (reference sequence). The CDR3 DNA sequence: TGTGCCAGCAGCTCCAGGGAAAAGACTAGCGGGAGAATCGACGAGCAGTACTTC. Translating it yields CASSSREKTSGRIDEQYF.

The V call is TRBV7-9, the J call TRBJ1-6; D is possibly TRBD1 (5 bases). With 5 bases removed from V and 12 bases from J, the gap between germline ends came to 11 bases. The CDR3 is made up of 12 amino acids. Germline V gives CDR1 SEHNR, CDR2 FQNEAQ (reference sequence). The CDR3 reads CASSLQGGPLHF. CDR3 sequence (DNA): TGTGCCAGCAGCCTTCAGGGTGGACCCCTCCACTTT.

The chain employs TRBV27 and TRBJ1-6; D not certain. V lost 2 bases and J 10 bases, leaving 9 bases between the germline ends. This CDR3 comprises 13 residues. Germline V gene sequence: CDR1 MNHEY, CDR2 SMNVEV (reference sequence). CDR3 in amino acids: CASSLNSPSPLHF. The DNA of the CDR3 is TGTGCCAGCAGTTTAAATTCCCCGTCACCCCTCCACTTT.

The chain combines TRBV28 with TRBJ2-1; 9 bases line up with TRBD2. Germline V gene lookup returns CDR1 MDHEN and CDR2 SYDVKM. With V trimmed by 6 bases and J by 5 bases, 14 bases remained unmatched. The CDR3 contains 17 residues. CDR3 coding DNA: TGTGCCAGCAGGTATGGTAGCGGGAGAAAAGGGAACAATGAGCAGTTCTTC. Protein: CASRYGSGRKGNNEQFF.

As regards this clone: The sample has other DNA sequences that encode this CDR3 too. This chain uses TRBV9 with TRBJ2-5; possible D gene TRBD1, 5 bases. Germline-derived CDR1 and CDR2 are SGDLS and YYNGEE. The CDR3 runs 14 residues. The V and J ends lost 2 bases and 2 bases respectively, with 10 bases between them. This chain's CDR3 is CASSVTGVQETQYF. In DNA, the CDR3 is TGTGCCAGCAGCGTTACAGGAGTTCAAGAGACCCAGTACTTC. The whole variable domain, filled in from reference TRBV9 and TRBJ2-5, reads DSGVTQTPKHLITATGQRVTLRCSPRSGDLSVYWYQQSLDQGLQFLIQYYNGEERAKGNILERFSAQQFPDLHSELNLSSLELGDSALYFCASSVTGVQETQYFGPGTRLLVL.

A single count supports this clone. V gene TRBV5-6 combines with J gene TRBJ2-3; possible D gene TRBD1, 5 bases. Trimming took off 3 bases at V and 5 bases at J, with 10 bases between the two ends. The CDR3 sequence is 13 residues long. CDR1 is SGHDT and CDR2 is YYEEEE in the germline V gene. CDR3 protein: CASSYVQEDTQYF. In DNA, the CDR3 is TGTGCCAGCAGCTACGTACAGGAAGATACGCAGTATTTT. Variable domain in full (rest from reference TRBV5-6 and TRBJ2-3): DAGVTQSPTHLIKTRGQQVTLRCSPKSGHDTVSWYQQALGQGPQFIFQYYEEEERQRGNFPDRFSGHQFPNYSSELNVNALLLGDSALYLCASSYVQEDTQYFGPGTRLTVL.

The chain uses TRBV10-2 and TRBJ1-1, with a weak D call TRBD1 (6 bases). Trimming left V 2 bases short and J 4 bases short, with 11 bases between. The CDR3 has 14 residues. Germline V lookup: CDR1 WSHSY, CDR2 SAAADI. The CDR3 sequence: CASSENRATTEAFF. As DNA, the CDR3 is TGCGCCAGCAGTGAGAACAGGGCCACCACTGAAGCTTTCTTT.

The V and J genes are TRBV9 and TRBJ1-3, with D perhaps matching TRBD1 (6 bases). Deletions cut 4 bases from V and 0 bases from J, with 14 bases between. The CDR3 covers 16 residues. Germline values: CDR1 SGDLS, CDR2 YYNGEE. The CDR3 is CASSPGQTDSGNTIYF. The CDR3 DNA follows: TGTGCCAGCAGCCCCGGACAGACAGACTCTGGAAACACCATATATTTT.

The chain carries TRBV5-6 and TRBJ2-3; 7 positions agree with TRBD2. Germline values: CDR1 SGHDT, CDR2 YYEEEE. Trimming removed 0 bases from V and 1 base from J; junction bases left unmatched: 8. This CDR3 is 17 amino acids long. The CDR3 nucleotides are TGTGCCAGCAGCTTGGCTTCGAGCGGGATGGGCACAGATACGCAGTATTTT. Its translation: CASSLASSGMGTDTQYF.

This clone was recorded a few times. The CDR3, as DNA: TGTGCCAGCAGCTTAGAAGTCTCGAGATCCGGGGAGCTGTTTTTT. Its translation is CASSLEVSRSGELFF. V usage is TRBV7-2 and J usage is TRBJ2-2; D remains unclear. Germline assignment: CDR1 SGHTA and CDR2 FQGNSA. Trimming took 1 base from V and 6 from J, leaving 12 bases between them. This CDR3 has 15 amino acids.

This clone was seen a single time. The J gene is TRBJ2-3, the V gene TRBV7-9, with unresolved D. With 10 bases removed from V and 0 bases from J, the gap between germline ends came to 8 bases. Germline V lookup: CDR1 SEHNR, CDR2 FQNEAQ (reference sequence). The CDR3 is 12 residues long. CDR3 nucleotide sequence: TGTGCCATACACCCTAGCACAGATACGCAGTATTTT. Protein product: CAIHPSTDTQYF.

DNA of the CDR3: TGTGCCACCAGCAGGGGAGGGGTGATGAACACTGAAGCTTTCTTT. Translating it yields CATSRGGVMNTEAFF. This sequence joins TRBV15 and TRBJ1-1, with D tentatively TRBD1 (5 bases). The germline V and J ends were trimmed by 3 bases and 0 bases, with 11 bases remaining between them. The CDR3 extends over 15 amino acids. CDR1 LNHNV and CDR2 YYDKDF come from the germline V gene (reference sequence).

The V gene is TRBV5-8, the J gene TRBJ2-1; D gene uncertain. V was trimmed by 2 bases and J by 4 bases, leaving 10 bases between them. The CDR3 spans 14 residues. The germline V gene has CDR1 SGHTS and CDR2 YDEGEE. The chain's CDR3 is CASSFRGDYNEQFF. The CDR3 region has the DNA TGTGCCAGCAGCTTTCGCGGAGATTACAATGAGCAGTTCTTC.

The chain uses TRBV6-5 and TRBJ2-1, with TRBD2 matching over 8 bases. The V gene's germline CDR1 is MNHEY and CDR2 SVGAGI. This CDR3 contains 13 residues. The V and J ends lost 8 bases and 9 bases, in that order; junction bases with no gene match: 9. This chain's CDR3 is CASAGRGSGEQFF. The CDR3 bases are TGTGCCAGCGCCGGGAGGGGATCAGGTGAGCAGTTCTTC.